The clone carrying this TCR beta chain occurred many times. Its antigen is not known. This entry belongs to a study of T cell repertoires in cytomegalovirus infection. At the level of the study: Public TCR beta signatures provided an indication of both CMV infection and a matching HLA type. Findings and limits, study-wide: CMV-specific TCR beta clonotypes restricted by HLA-C were the ones dominating the ex vivo response. Based on cumulative public TCR beta family frequency, carriers of CMV plus the relevant HLA were identified.

Germline V gives CDR1 DFQATT, CDR2 SNEGSKA (reference sequence). This CDR3 has 16 residues. V was clipped by 3 bases and J by 8 bases; unmatched bases: 15. MiXCR was run by TCRdb on the reads, yielding one entry per CDR3 protein. Among hundreds of thousands of distinct CDR3 sequences listed, 6.5% were seen once. The chain carries TRBV20-1 and TRBJ2-3, with 9 bases fitting TRBD1. Sequencing input: PBMCs. This receptor was taken from a human donor in good health (CMV status not recorded). Some clones in this sample may be carry-over from other donors' samples. CDR3 sequence (DNA): TGCAGTGCTAGCCTGACCGGGACAGGGAACAGGGGTACGCAGTATTTT. It is translated as CSASLTGTGNRGTQYF.